Given below is one T cell receptor beta chain in context. The source of the sample is a study of OX40 agonist ivuxolimab in advanced cancers. Turning to the study itself: Hepatocellular carcinoma, melanoma, renal cell or head and neck cancer was diagnosed in the dose-escalation patients.

Repertoires were generated with immunoSEQ multiplex PCR, while TCRdb's copy carries only in-frame clones and drops some. Here the sample spans over 60,000 clones, roughly nine tenths being singletons. The CDR3 consists of 15 residues. Germline-derived CDR1 and CDR2 are SGHDT and YYEEEE. V lost 0 bases and J 1 base, leaving 7 bases between the germline ends. V usage is TRBV5-6 and J usage is TRBJ2-2, with D unresolved. The starting material was CD4+ or CD8+ T cells sorted from blood, obtained in a trial of the OX40 agonist ivuxolimab. This receptor was taken from an adult with an advanced solid tumor such as melanoma, head and neck, liver or kidney cancer. DNA of the CDR3: TGTGCCAGCAGCTTGGGACTCTTGAACACCGGGGAGCTGTTTTTT. Translation gives CASSLGLLNTGELFF.